This T cell receptor beta chain was obtained from a study of shared clonotypes between healthy human individuals. Germline assignment: CDR1 MNHNY and CDR2 SVGAGI (reference sequence). This CDR3 spans 16 amino acids. V was clipped by 1 base and J by 6 bases; unmatched bases: 10. Assay execution proceeded at the deep level. Repertoires were generated with immunoSEQ multiplex PCR, while TCRdb's copy carries only in-frame clones and drops some. The sample has over 1.5 million clones; approximately 98% are singletons. V gene TRBV6-6 combines with J gene TRBJ1-1; TRBD1 matches at 8 bases. The TCR originated in a man aged 25 to 45 in good health. Sequenced: naive CD4+ T cells sorted from blood. Sample subset: CD45RA+ positively selected. The CDR3 DNA reads as TGTGCCAGCAGTTACTGGCGGGCAGGGGGCGGTGCTGAAGCTTTCTTT. It encodes CASSYWRAGGGAEAFF.